What follows is one T cell receptor (beta chain) and its context. Its target is not known. This sample is drawn from a study of shared clonotypes between healthy human individuals. General study findings and limits: Naive CD4 clonotypes overlapped across several donors at around 4.8%.

This CDR3 is built from 15 residues. CDR1 MNHNY and CDR2 SVGAGI come from the germline V gene (reference sequence). Trimming removed 4 bases from V and 5 bases from J; junction bases left unmatched: 10. A CD45RA+ naive subset and a CD45RA-negative memory subset were split from CD4+ cells. Clones were read by immunoSEQ multiplex PCR, and TCRdb kept only the in-frame ones, dropping some. The table has around 1.1 million clones, about four fifths seen once. The sample consisted of memory CD4+ T cells from PBMCs. Subset noted: CD45RA-negative fraction. This sequence joins TRBV6-6 and TRBJ1-2; 7 bases map to TRBD1. The origin of this receptor is a man between 18 and 35 years old in good health. Some clones in this sample may be carry-over from other donors' samples. As DNA, the CDR3 is TGTGCCAGCAGTTCCGTGACAGGGCCCGCTTATGGCTACACCTTC. As protein: CASSSVTGPAYGYTF.